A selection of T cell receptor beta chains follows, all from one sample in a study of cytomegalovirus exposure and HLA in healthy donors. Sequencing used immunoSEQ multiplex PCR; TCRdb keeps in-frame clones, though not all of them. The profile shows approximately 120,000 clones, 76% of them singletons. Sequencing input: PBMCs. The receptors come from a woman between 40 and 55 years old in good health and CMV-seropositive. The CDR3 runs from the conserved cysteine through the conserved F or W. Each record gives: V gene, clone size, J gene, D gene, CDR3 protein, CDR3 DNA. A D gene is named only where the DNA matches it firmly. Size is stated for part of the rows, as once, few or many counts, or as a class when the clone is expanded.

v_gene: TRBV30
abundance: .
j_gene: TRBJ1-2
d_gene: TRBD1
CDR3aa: CALLRDRGGYGYTF
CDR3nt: TGTGCCTTACTTAGGGACAGGGGTGGTTATGGCTACACCTTC

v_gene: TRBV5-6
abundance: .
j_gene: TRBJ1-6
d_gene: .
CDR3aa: CASSPWGGGNSPLHF
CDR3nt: TGTGCCAGCAGCCCCTGGGGGGGCGGGAATTCACCCCTCCACTTT

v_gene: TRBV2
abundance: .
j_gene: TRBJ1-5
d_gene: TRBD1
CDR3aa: CASSKGTGGNQPQHF
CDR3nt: TGTGCCAGCAGCAAAGGGACAGGGGGCAATCAGCCCCAGCATTTT

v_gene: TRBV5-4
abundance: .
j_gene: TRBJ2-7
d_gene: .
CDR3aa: CASSPNVGAGVGEQYF
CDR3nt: TGTGCCAGCAGCCCAAATGTAGGGGCAGGTGTGGGTGAGCAGTACTTC

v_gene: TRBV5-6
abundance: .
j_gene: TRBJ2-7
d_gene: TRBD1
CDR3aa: CASSFEGQVHF
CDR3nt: TGTGCCAGCAGCTTCGAGGGACAGGTCCACTTC

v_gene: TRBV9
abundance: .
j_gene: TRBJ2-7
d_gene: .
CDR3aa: CASSAGGSYEQYF
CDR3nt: TGTGCCAGCAGCGCCGGGGGCTCCTACGAGCAGTACTTC

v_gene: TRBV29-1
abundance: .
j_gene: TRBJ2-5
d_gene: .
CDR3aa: CSVEASETQYF
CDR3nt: TGCAGCGTTGAGGCATCGGAGACCCAGTACTTC

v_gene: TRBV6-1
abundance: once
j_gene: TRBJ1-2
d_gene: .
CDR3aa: CASSETRQDGYTF
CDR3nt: TGTGCCAGCAGTGAGACCCGGCAGGATGGCTACACCTTC

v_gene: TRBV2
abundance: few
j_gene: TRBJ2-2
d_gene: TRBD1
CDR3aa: CASNTGTGNGELFF
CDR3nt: TGTGCCAGCAACACCGGGACAGGGAACGGGGAGCTGTTTTTT

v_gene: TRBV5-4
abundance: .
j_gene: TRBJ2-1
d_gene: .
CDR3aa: CASSPAGFDEQFF
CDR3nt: TGTGCCAGCAGCCCGGCGGGATTCGATGAGCAGTTCTTC

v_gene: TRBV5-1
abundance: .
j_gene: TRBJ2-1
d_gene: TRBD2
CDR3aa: CASSWLTSGGAYNEQFF
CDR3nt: TGCGCCAGCAGCTGGCTGACTAGCGGGGGGGCTTACAATGAGCAGTTCTTC

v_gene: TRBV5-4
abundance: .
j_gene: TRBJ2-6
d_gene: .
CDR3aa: CASSSVSSGANVLTF
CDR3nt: TGTGCCAGCAGCTCCGTTAGCTCTGGGGCCAACGTCCTGACTTTC

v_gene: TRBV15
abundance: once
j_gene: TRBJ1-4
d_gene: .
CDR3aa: CATTPSGGAGEKLFF
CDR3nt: TGTGCCACCACCCCGTCGGGGGGGGCAGGAGAAAAACTGTTTTTT

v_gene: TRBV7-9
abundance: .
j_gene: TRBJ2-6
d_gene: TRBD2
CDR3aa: CASSRLGGSLLANVLTF
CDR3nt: TGTGCCAGCAGCCGCCTGGGGGGGTCCCTTTTGGCCAACGTCCTGACTTTC

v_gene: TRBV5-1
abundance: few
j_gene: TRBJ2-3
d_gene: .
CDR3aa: CASSLPGRTDTQYF
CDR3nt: TGCGCCAGCAGCCTACCGGGTCGCACAGATACGCAGTATTTT

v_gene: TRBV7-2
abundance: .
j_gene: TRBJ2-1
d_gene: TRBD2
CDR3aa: CASSSLAGGVLNEQFF
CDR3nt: TGTGCCAGCAGCTCCCTGGCGGGGGGCGTTCTCAATGAGCAGTTCTTC

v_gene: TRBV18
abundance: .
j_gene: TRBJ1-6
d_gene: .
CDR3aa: CASSPGRTVRISPLHF
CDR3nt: TGTGCCAGCTCACCAGGTAGAACAGTCCGGATTTCACCCCTCCACTTT

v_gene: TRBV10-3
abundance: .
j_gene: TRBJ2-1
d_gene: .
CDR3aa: CAIRGFSETESYNEQFF
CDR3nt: TGTGCCATCAGGGGTTTTTCCGAGACTGAGTCCTACAATGAGCAGTTCTTC

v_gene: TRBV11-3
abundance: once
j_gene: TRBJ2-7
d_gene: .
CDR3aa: CASSLGLLGDEQYF
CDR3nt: TGTGCCAGCAGTCTGGGTCTACTCGGGGACGAGCAGTACTTC

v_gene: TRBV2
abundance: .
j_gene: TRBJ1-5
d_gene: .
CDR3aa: CASSATEVQPQHF
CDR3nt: TGTGCCAGCAGTGCTACCGAGGTCCAGCCCCAGCATTTT

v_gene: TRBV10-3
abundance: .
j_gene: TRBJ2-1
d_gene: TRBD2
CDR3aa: CAISATSGVGMGYNEQFF
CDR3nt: TGTGCCATCAGTGCGACTAGCGGGGTTGGAATGGGCTACAATGAGCAGTTCTTC

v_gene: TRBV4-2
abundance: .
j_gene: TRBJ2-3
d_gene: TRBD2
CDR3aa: CASSQDKTSGGDTQYF
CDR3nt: TGTGCCAGCAGCCAAGACAAGACTAGCGGGGGGGATACGCAGTATTTT

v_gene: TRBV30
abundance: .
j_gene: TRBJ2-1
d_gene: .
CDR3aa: CAWSGSGFTQFF
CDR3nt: TGTGCCTGGAGTGGATCGGGGTTCACACAGTTCTTC

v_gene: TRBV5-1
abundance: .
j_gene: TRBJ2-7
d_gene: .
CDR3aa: CASSLDGGGNEQYF
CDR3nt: TGCGCCAGCAGCTTGGACGGGGGAGGTAACGAGCAGTACTTC

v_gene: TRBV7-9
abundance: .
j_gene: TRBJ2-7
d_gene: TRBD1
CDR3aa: CASSSRQGAWEQYF
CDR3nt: TGTGCCAGCAGCTCACGACAGGGGGCTTGGGAGCAGTACTTC

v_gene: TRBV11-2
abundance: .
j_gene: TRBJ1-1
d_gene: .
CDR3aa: CASSLVWGHMNTEAFF
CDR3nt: TGTGCCAGCAGCTTGGTCTGGGGCCACATGAACACTGAAGCTTTCTTT

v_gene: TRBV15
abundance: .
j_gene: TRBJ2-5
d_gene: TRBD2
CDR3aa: CATSRERGAPTQYF
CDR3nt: TGTGCCACCAGCAGAGAGCGGGGGGCCCCGACCCAGTACTTC

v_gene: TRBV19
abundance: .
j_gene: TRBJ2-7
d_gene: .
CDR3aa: CASSAQWTSYEQYF
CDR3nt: TGTGCCAGTAGTGCCCAATGGACAAGCTACGAGCAGTACTTC

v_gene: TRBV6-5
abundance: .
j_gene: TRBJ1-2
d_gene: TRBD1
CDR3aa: CASSPTGTGYGYTF
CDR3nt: TGTGCCAGCAGTCCTACCGGGACAGGGTATGGCTACACCTTC

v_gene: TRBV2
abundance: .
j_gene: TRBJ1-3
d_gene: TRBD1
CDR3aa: CASSGDRGNTIYF
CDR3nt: TGTGCCAGCAGTGGGGACAGAGGAAACACCATATATTTT

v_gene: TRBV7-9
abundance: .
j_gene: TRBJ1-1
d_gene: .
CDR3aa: CASRYEPPPGTEAFF
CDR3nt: TGTGCCAGCAGATATGAACCCCCCCCGGGCACTGAAGCTTTCTTT

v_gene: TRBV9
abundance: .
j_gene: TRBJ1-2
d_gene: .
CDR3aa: CASSVDSIANYGYTF
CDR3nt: TGTGCCAGCAGCGTAGACAGTATAGCTAACTATGGCTACACCTTC

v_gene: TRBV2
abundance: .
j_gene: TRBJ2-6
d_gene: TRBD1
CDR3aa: CASKGQSSGANVLTF
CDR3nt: TGTGCCAGCAAGGGACAGAGCTCTGGGGCCAACGTCCTGACTTTC

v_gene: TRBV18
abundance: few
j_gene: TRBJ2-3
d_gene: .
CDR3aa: CASSPSTQGGDTQYF
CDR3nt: TGTGCCAGCTCACCATCGACACAGGGTGGAGATACGCAGTATTTT

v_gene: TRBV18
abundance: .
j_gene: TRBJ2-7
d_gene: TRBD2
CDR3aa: CASSPKARGTSPYEQYF
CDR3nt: TGTGCCAGCTCACCGAAGGCCCGGGGGACTAGTCCCTACGAGCAGTACTTC

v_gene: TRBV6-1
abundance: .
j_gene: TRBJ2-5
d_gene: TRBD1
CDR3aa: CASRIGQGGFETQYF
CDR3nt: TGTGCCAGCAGGATCGGACAGGGGGGTTTCGAGACCCAGTACTTC

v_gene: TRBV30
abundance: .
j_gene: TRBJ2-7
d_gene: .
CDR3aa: CAWSVGGEQYF
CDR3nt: TGTGCCTGGAGTGTAGGAGGGGAGCAGTACTTC

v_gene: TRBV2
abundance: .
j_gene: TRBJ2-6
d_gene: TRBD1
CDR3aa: CASSAGTGRAGANVLTF
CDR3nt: TGTGCCAGCAGTGCAGGGACAGGGAGGGCTGGGGCCAACGTCCTGACTTTC

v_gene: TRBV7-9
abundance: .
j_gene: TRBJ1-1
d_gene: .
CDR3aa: CASSLVLNTEAFF
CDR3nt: TGTGCCAGCAGCTTAGTATTGAACACTGAAGCTTTCTTT

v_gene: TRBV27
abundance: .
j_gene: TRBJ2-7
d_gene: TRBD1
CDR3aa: CASSPGTGVYEQYF
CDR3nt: TGTGCCAGCAGTCCGGGGACAGGCGTCTACGAGCAGTACTTC

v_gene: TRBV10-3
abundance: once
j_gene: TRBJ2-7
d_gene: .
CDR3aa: CAITDRGASYEQYF
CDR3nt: TGTGCCATCACTGATAGGGGTGCCTCCTACGAGCAGTACTTC

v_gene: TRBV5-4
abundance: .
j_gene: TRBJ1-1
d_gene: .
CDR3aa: CASSLRDTGYTEAFF
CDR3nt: TGTGCCAGCAGCTTGCGGGACACAGGGTACACTGAAGCTTTCTTT

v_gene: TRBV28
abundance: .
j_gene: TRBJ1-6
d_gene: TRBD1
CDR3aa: CASSLGQGYNSPLHF
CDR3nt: TGTGCCAGCAGTTTGGGACAGGGGTATAATTCACCCCTCCACTTT

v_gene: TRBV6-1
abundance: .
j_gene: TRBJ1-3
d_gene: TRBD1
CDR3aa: CASRGNRGHTIYF
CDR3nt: TGTGCCAGCAGGGGAAACAGGGGACACACCATATATTTT

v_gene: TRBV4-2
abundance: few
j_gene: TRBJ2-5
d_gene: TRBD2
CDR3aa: CASSSAFSGTAETQYF
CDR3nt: TGTGCCAGCAGCTCAGCCTTCAGCGGGACGGCGGAGACCCAGTACTTC